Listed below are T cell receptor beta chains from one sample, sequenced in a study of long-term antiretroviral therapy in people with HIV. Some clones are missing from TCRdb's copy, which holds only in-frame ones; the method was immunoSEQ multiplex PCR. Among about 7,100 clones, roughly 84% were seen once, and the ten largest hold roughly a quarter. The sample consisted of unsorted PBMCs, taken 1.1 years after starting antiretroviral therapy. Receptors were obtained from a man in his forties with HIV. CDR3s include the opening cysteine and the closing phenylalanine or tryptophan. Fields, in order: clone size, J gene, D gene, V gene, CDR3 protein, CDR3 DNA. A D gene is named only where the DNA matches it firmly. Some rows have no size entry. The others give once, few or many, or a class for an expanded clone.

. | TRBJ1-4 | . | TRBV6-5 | CASSFRGTNEKLFF | TGTGCCAGCAGCTTCAGGGGCACTAATGAAAAACTGTTTTTT
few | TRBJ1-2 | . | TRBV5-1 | CASTPWGTNPGDGYTF | TGCGCCAGCACCCCCTGGGGGACAAACCCCGGGGATGGCTACACCTTC
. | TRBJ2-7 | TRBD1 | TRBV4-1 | CASSPGQGAYEQYF | TGCGCCAGCAGCCCGGGACAGGGAGCCTACGAGCAGTACTTC
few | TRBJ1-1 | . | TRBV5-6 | CASSLFGGKGRTEAFF | TGTGCCAGCAGTCTGTTCGGGGGCAAGGGAAGAACTGAAGCTTTCTTT
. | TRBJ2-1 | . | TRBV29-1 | CSVEDQYYNEQFF | TGCAGCGTTGAAGACCAGTACTACAATGAGCAGTTCTTC
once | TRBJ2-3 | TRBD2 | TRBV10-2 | CASSGSGGAGIPTDTQYF | TGCGCCAGCAGTGGAAGCGGGGGGGCCGGGATCCCGACAGATACGCAGTATTTT
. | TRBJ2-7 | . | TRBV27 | CASSLWEGAYEQYF | TGTGCCAGCAGTTTATGGGAGGGGGCCTACGAGCAGTACTTC
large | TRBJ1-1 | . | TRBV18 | CASSRSGGWSTEAFF | TGTGCCAGCTCACGATCTGGGGGGTGGAGCACTGAAGCTTTCTTT
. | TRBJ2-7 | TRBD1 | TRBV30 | CAWSTGTGDYEQYF | TGTGCCTGGAGTACCGGGACAGGGGACTACGAGCAGTACTTC
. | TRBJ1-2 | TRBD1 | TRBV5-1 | CASSEAGQYNYGYTF | TGCGCCAGCAGCGAGGCGGGACAGTATAACTATGGCTACACCTTC
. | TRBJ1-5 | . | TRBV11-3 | CASSLDPVGGNQPQHF | TGTGCCAGCAGCTTAGATCCCGTTGGGGGCAATCAGCCCCAGCATTTT
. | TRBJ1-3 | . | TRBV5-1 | CASSLSSGNTIYF | TGCGCCAGCAGTCTAAGCTCTGGAAACACCATATATTTT
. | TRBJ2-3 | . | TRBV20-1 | CSASLGDTQYF | TGCAGTGCTAGTCTGGGAGATACGCAGTATTTT
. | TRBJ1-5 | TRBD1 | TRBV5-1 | CASSLGVQGGGQPQHF | TGCGCCAGCAGCTTGGGCGTACAGGGGGGGGGTCAGCCCCAGCATTTT
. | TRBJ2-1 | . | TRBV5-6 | CASSSLVNPYNEQFF | TGTGCCAGCAGCTCCCTAGTGAACCCCTACAATGAGCAGTTCTTC
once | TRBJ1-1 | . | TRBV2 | CASSPERTITEAFF | TGTGCCAGCAGTCCCGAGAGGACCATTACTGAAGCTTTCTTT
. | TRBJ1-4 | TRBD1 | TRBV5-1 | CASSLLGTGSEKLFF | TGCGCCAGCAGCTTGCTCGGGACAGGGAGTGAAAAACTGTTTTTT
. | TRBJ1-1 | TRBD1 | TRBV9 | CASSVGDSLNTEAFF | TGTGCCAGCAGCGTAGGGGACAGCTTAAACACTGAAGCTTTCTTT
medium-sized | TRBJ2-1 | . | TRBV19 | CASSIVQGPYNEQFF | TGTGCCAGTAGTATTGTTCAGGGGCCCTACAATGAGCAGTTCTTC
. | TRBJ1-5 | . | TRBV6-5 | CASSYRRGLQPQHF | TGTGCCAGCAGTTACAGGAGGGGACTTCAGCCCCAGCATTTT
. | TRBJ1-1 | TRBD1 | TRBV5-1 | CASSLQGGENTEAFF | TGCGCCAGCAGCCTACAGGGGGGTGAGAACACTGAAGCTTTCTTT
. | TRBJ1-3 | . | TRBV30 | CAWSVWDKENTIYF | TGTGCCTGGAGTGTTTGGGACAAGGAAAACACCATATATTTT
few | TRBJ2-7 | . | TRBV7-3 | CASTPSRQYF | TGTGCCAGCACCCCTAGCAGGCAGTACTTC
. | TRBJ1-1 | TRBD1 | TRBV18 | CASSPTGGVDTEAFF | TGTGCCAGCTCACCAACAGGGGGCGTGGACACTGAAGCTTTCTTT
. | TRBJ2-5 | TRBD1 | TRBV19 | CASSSYRDRRETQYF | TGTGCCAGTAGTTCGTATCGGGACAGAAGGGAGACCCAGTACTTC
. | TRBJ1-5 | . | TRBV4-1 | CASSPVGSGLGNQPQHF | TGCGCCAGCAGCCCTGTTGGCTCGGGGCTAGGCAATCAGCCCCAGCATTTT
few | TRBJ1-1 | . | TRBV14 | CASSLFRDKNTEAFF | TGTGCCAGCAGTCTTTTCCGGGACAAAAACACTGAAGCTTTCTTT
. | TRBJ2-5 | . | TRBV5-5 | CASSFSSQETQYF | TGTGCCAGCAGCTTCTCCTCTCAAGAGACCCAGTACTTC